This T cell receptor beta chain derives from a study of regulatory T cells in long-lasting Graves disease. Study in general: Duration of antithyroid drug therapy among newly diagnosed Graves' patients was under 3 months. Study-level findings and limits: TRBV28, TRBJ1-2 and TRBJ2-5 emerged as the favored segments in persistent disease.

Trimming cost V 3 bases and J 5 bases; bases outside gene matches: 3. This CDR3 region has 14 residues. Germline CDR1 and CDR2: SGHVS and FQNEAQ. As to time point: newly diagnosed GD, antithyroid drugs for less than 3 months. Construction of the TCR library relied on RNA isolated from PBMCs. This clonotype was seen many times. Its matching antigen is unknown. Assembly of TCR beta libraries relied on iRepertoire HTBI primers together with Arm-PCR of CDR3 regions. Via MiXCR, TCRdb re-called the multiplex PCR reads, giving one row per CDR3 protein. The table records over 300,000 distinct CDR3 sequences, around a sixth of them present only once.

This specimen was peripheral blood mononuclear cells (PBMCs), taken at new diagnosis, from a patient treated with antithyroid drugs. The chain recombines TRBV7-8 with TRBJ2-5; TRBD1 agrees at 10 bases. This sequence originates from a female donor with Graves disease. The CDR3 sequence: CASSLDRGYETQYF. The CDR3 DNA sequence: TGTGCCAGCAGCTTGGACAGGGGGTACGAGACCCAGTACTTC.